This T cell receptor (beta chain) was documented in a study of cytomegalovirus exposure and HLA in healthy donors. Across the whole study: Inside one of the first data releases sat some 93 million unique TCRs taken from HLA-typed donors.

V gave up 5 bases and J gave up 0 bases; unmatched junction bases: 9. Germline V gene lookup returns CDR1 MNHEY and CDR2 SMNVEV (reference sequence). The CDR3 extends over 16 amino acids. Samples came from healthy bone marrow donors. Nominal health characterized the donors when sampled, though unrecorded immune exposures were likely. PCR used 60 Vbeta primers and 13 Jbeta primers. The method was immunoSEQ multiplex PCR; TCRdb's version includes in-frame clones alone and lacks a portion of them. There are some 100,000 clones in the sample; roughly 75% occur only once, and roughly 14% lies in the top ten.

Sequences were obtained from PBMCs. The sequence derives from a male donor in good health and CMV-seropositive. J is TRBJ1-1 and V is TRBV27; 7 bases align to TRBD1. CDR3 protein: CASSPSTGKMNTEAFF. DNA for the CDR3: TGTGCCAGCAGTCCATCGACAGGGAAGATGAACACTGAAGCTTTCTTT.